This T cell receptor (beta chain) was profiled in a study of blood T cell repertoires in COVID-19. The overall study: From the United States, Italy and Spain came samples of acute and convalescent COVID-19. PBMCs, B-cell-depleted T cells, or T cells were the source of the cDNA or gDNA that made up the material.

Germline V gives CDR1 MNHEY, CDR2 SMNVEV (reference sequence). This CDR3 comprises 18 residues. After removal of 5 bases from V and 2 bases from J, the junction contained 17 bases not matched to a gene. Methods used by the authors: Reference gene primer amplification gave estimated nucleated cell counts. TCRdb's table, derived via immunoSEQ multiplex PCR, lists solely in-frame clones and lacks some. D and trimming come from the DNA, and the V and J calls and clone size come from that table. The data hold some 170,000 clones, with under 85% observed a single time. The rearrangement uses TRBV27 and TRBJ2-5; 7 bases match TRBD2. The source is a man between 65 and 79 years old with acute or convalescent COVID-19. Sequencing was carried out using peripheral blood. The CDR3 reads CASSDGTVGLDAQETQYF. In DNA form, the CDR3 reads TGTGCCAGCAGTGACGGGACGGTAGGACTAGACGCTCAAGAGACCCAGTACTTC.